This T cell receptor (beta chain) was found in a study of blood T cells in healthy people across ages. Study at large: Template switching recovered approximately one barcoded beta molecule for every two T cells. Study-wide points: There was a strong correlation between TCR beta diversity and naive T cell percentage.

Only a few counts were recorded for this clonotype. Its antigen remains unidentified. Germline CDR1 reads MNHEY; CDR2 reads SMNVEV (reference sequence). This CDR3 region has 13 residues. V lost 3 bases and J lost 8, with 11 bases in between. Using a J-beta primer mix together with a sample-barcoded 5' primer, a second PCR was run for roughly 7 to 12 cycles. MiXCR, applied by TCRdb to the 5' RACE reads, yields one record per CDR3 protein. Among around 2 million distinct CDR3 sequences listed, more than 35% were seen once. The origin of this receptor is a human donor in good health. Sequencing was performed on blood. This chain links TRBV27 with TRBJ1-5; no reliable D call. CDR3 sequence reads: CASSLGSWEPQHF. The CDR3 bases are TGTGCCAGCAGTTTGGGCTCCTGGGAGCCCCAGCATTTT.